This is a list of T cell receptor beta chains from one sample in a study of neoadjuvant anti-PD-1 for oral cavity cancer. Using immunoSEQ multiplex PCR, the repertoire was profiled, and TCRdb retains in-frame clones only, with some absent. The sample yields tens of thousands of clones, around four fifths seen once. The material sequenced was PBMCs, taken before nivolumab (anti-PD-1) treatment. All receptors come from a person aged 40-85 years with oral cavity squamous cell carcinoma. The CDR3 runs from the conserved cysteine through the conserved F or W. The D gene is left open where the match is weak. Clone sizes are given selectively: once, few, many, or a class where the clone is expanded.

few | TRBJ2-5 | TRBV11-2 | NA | CASSPRLIGGETQYF | TGTGCCAGCAGCCCCCGGCTAATCGGCGGGGAGACCCAGTACTTC
once | TRBJ1-5 | TRBV6-1 | NA | CASSEVRHQPQHF | TGTGCCAGCAGTGAAGTCAGGCATCAGCCCCAGCATTTT
NA | TRBJ1-1 | TRBV27 | TRBD1 | CASSSQGQRRTEAFF | TGTGCCAGCAGTTCACAGGGGCAAAGGCGGACTGAAGCTTTCTTT
NA | TRBJ2-2 | TRBV19 | TRBD1 | CASAGTGDGELFF | TGTGCCAGTGCGGGGACAGGGGACGGGGAGCTGTTTTTT
NA | TRBJ2-5 | TRBV11-2 | NA | CASSLGGAPQETQYF | TGTGCCAGCAGCTTGGGGGGAGCGCCACAAGAGACCCAGTACTTC
NA | TRBJ2-1 | TRBV5-1 | NA | CASSLDRDNEQFF | TGCGCCAGCAGTTTGGACAGAGACAATGAGCAGTTCTTC
once | TRBJ2-1 | TRBV7-6 | TRBD2 | CASSPPGLAGGDEQFF | TGTGCCAGCAGCCCACCGGGACTAGCGGGTGGGGATGAGCAGTTCTTC
few | TRBJ1-1 | TRBV15 | NA | CATSSLRRGLNTEAFF | TGTGCCACCAGCTCCCTTAGAAGGGGACTGAACACTGAAGCTTTCTTT
NA | TRBJ1-6 | TRBV5-6 | NA | CASSLVTASSYNSPLHF | TGTGCCAGCAGCTTGGTGACAGCAAGCTCCTATAATTCACCCCTCCACTTT
NA | TRBJ1-2 | TRBV5-6 | NA | CASSPIVGIEHGYTF | TGTGCCAGCAGCCCCATCGTGGGAATCGAACACGGCTACACCTTC
NA | TRBJ1-1 | TRBV5-1 | NA | CASSLVVGRTEAFF | TGCGCCAGCAGCTTGGTGGTAGGTAGGACTGAAGCTTTCTTT
NA | TRBJ1-1 | TRBV10-1 | NA | CASSGRRGLNTEAFF | TGCGCCAGCAGTGGGAGAAGGGGCCTGAACACTGAAGCTTTCTTT
NA | TRBJ2-2 | TRBV5-1 | NA | CASSFDNTGELFF | TGCGCCAGCAGCTTCGATAACACCGGGGAGCTGTTTTTT
NA | TRBJ2-3 | TRBV9 | TRBD2 | CASSLLAGGSDTQYF | TGTGCCAGCAGTCTTCTAGCGGGGGGATCAGATACGCAGTATTTT
NA | TRBJ1-2 | TRBV29-1 | NA | CSTDGYTF | TGCAGCACGGATGGCTACACCTTC
NA | TRBJ1-6 | TRBV25-1 | TRBD1 | CASSEWGQSGNSPLHF | TGTGCCAGCAGTGAATGGGGACAGTCCGGGAATTCACCCCTCCACTTT
NA | TRBJ2-7 | TRBV28 | NA | CAFSRTRMGEQYF | TGTGCTTTTTCACGGACCCGGATGGGCGAGCAGTACTTC
NA | TRBJ1-4 | TRBV5-1 | NA | CASSLTAAINEKLFF | TGCGCCAGCAGCTTGACGGCAGCCATCAATGAAAAACTGTTTTTT
NA | TRBJ1-4 | TRBV27 | NA | CASSSDRTNEKLFF | TGTGCCAGCAGTTCTGACAGAACTAATGAAAAACTGTTTTTT
NA | TRBJ1-1 | TRBV19 | NA | CASSRVSTEAFF | TGTGCCAGTAGCAGGGTAAGCACTGAAGCTTTCTTT
NA | TRBJ2-5 | TRBV9 | NA | CASSVGPPDAQYF | TGTGCCAGCAGCGTAGGGCCCCCAGACGCCCAGTACTTC
NA | TRBJ1-1 | TRBV5-1 | NA | CASSFDRSNTEAFF | TGCGCCAGCAGCTTTGACAGGTCGAACACTGAAGCTTTCTTT
few | TRBJ2-5 | TRBV5-4 | TRBD2 | CASSRRLAGLQETQYF | TGTGCCAGCAGCAGGAGACTAGCGGGACTACAAGAGACCCAGTACTTC
NA | TRBJ1-4 | TRBV19 | NA | CASSTGEKLFF | TGTGCCAGTAGTACAGGGGAAAAACTGTTTTTT
NA | TRBJ1-2 | TRBV10-2 | NA | CASSDAGQRGDYGYTF | TGCGCCAGCAGTGACGCCGGACAGAGAGGTGACTATGGCTACACCTTC
NA | TRBJ2-7 | TRBV7-3 | NA | CASSSEGGREQYF | TGTGCCAGCAGCTCCGAAGGGGGGAGGGAGCAGTACTTC
NA | TRBJ2-7 | TRBV28 | NA | CASGRSASYEQYF | TGTGCCAGCGGAAGAAGTGCCTCCTACGAGCAGTACTTC